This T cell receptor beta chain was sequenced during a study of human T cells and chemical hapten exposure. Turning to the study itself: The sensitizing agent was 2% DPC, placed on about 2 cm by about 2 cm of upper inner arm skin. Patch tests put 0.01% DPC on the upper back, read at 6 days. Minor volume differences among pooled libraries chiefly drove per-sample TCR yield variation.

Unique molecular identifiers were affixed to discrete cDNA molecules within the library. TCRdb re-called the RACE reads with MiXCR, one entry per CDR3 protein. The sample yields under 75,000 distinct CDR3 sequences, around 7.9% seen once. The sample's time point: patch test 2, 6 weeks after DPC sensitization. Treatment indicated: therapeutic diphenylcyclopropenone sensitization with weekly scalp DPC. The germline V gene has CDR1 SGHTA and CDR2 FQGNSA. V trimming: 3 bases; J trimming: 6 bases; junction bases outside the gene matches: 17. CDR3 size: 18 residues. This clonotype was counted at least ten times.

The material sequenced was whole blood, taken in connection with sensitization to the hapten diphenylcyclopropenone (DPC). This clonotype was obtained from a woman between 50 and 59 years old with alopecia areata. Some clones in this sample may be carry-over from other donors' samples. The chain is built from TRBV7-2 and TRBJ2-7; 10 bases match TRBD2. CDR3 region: CASSLSLLGASGSPEQYF. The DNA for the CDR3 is TGTGCCAGCAGCTTGAGTCTTCTTGGGGCTAGCGGGAGCCCCGAGCAGTACTTC.